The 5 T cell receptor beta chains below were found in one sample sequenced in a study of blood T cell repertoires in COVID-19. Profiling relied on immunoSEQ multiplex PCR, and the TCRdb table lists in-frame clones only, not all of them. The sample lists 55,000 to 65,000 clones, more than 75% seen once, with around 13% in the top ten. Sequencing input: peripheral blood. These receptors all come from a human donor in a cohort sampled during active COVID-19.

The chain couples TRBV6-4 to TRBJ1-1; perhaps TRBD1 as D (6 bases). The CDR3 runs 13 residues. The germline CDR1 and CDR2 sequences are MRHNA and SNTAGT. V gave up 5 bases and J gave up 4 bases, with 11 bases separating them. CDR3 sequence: CASSTGFSTEAFF. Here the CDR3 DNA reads TGTGCCAGCAGTACAGGGTTTAGCACTGAAGCTTTCTTT.

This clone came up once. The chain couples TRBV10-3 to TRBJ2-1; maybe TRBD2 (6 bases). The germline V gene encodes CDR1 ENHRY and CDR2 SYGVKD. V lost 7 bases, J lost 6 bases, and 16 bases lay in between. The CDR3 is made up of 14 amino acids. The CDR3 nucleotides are TGTGCCATCACCCCCGGGAGCTTACTCAATGAGCAGTTCTTC. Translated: CAITPGSLLNEQFF.

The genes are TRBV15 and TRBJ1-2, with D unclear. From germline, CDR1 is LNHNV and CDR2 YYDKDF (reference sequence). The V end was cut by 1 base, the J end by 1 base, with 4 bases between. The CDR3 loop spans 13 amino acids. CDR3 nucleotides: TGTGCCACCAGCAGAGCCAGTAACTATGGCTACACCTTC. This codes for CATSRASNYGYTF.

The CDR3, as DNA: TGCGCCAGCAGCCACTCACAGGGGTGGAACACTGAAGCTTTCTTT. This gives the protein CASSHSQGWNTEAFF. The chain carries TRBV4-1 and TRBJ1-1; TRBD1 aligns across 7 bases. The CDR3 is 15 residues long. The V and J ends lost 3 bases and 1 base, in that order; junction bases with no gene match: 5. In germline, CDR1 is MGHRA, CDR2 YSYEKL.

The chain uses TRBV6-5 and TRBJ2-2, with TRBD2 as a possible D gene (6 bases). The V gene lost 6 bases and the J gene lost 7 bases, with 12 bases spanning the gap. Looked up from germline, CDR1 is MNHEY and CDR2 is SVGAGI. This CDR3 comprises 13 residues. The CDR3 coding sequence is TGTGCCAGCAGCCGCGCGGGGAGCGGGGAGCTGTTTTTT. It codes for CASSRAGSGELFF.